The 14 T cell receptor beta chains below were found in one sample sequenced in a study of cytomegalovirus exposure and HLA in healthy donors. The study ran its PCR with 60 Vbeta and 13 Jbeta primers. The repertoire was sequenced with immunoSEQ multiplex PCR; TCRdb's copy has only in-frame clones and lacks some. The top ten hold 5.5% to 6% of the sample, which has tens of thousands of clones, approximately 69% seen once. Sequencing was performed on PBMCs. These receptors were taken from a boy under 18 in good health and CMV-seropositive.

The V gene is TRBV6-1, the J gene TRBJ1-2; 7 bases are shared with TRBD1. Trimming took 5 bases from V and 4 from J; bases not matched to a gene: 1. CDR3 length equals 12 residues. Per the germline V gene, CDR1 is MNHNS and CDR2 is SASEGT. CDR3 protein: CASSRQGYGYTF. DNA for the CDR3: TGTGCCAGCAGTAGACAGGGCTATGGCTACACCTTC.

The J gene is TRBJ1-1, the V gene TRBV29-1, with D possibly being TRBD1 (6 bases). V lost 6 bases and J lost 2, with 16 bases in between. Germline V gene data show CDR1 as SQVTM and CDR2 as ANQGSEA. The CDR3 extends over 14 amino acids. CDR3 sequence (DNA): TGCAGCGTACCCAGGGGCAGAGCCAACACTGAAGCTTTCTTT. Translated: CSVPRGRANTEAFF. Drawing the rest from reference TRBV29-1 and TRBJ1-1, the complete variable domain is SAVISQKPSRDICQRGTSLTIQCQVDSQVTMMFWYRQQPGQSLTLIATANQGSEATYESGFVIDKFPISRPNLTFSTLTVSNMSPEDSSIYLCSVPRGRANTEAFFGQGTRLTVV.

The chain uses TRBV30 and TRBJ2-7; possible D gene TRBD2, 6 bases. The CDR3 runs to 12 residues. Per the germline V gene, CDR1 is GTSNPN and CDR2 is SVGIG (reference sequence). V lost 7 bases to trimming and J lost 1 base, with 11 bases between them. The chain's CDR3 is CAFSGESYEQYF. The CDR3 DNA reads as TGTGCCTTTAGCGGAGAATCCTACGAGCAGTACTTC.

The V and J genes are TRBV5-6 and TRBJ2-5; D gene uncertain. The ends were cut back, 5 bases at V and 1 base at J, with 9 bases in the middle. CDR3 size: 13 residues. Per the germline V gene, CDR1 is SGHDT and CDR2 is YYEEEE. The CDR3 loop reads CASSISPQETQYF. The DNA for the CDR3 is TGTGCCAGCAGTATCTCTCCCCAAGAGACCCAGTACTTC.

The V call is TRBV15, the J call TRBJ1-6; D call uncertain. The CDR3 covers 13 residues. Trimming removed 0 bases at V and 8 bases at J, with 5 bases between. Germline CDR1 is LNHNV and CDR2 is YYDKDF (reference sequence). The CDR3, as DNA: TGTGCCACCAGCAGAGATATGTATTCACCCCTCCACTTT. This gives the protein CATSRDMYSPLHF.

The chain recombines TRBV7-8 with TRBJ2-7; 8 bases agree with TRBD1. Germline CDR1 and CDR2: SGHVS and FQNEAQ. The CDR3 totals 13 residues. Trimming at V came to 5 bases and at J to 6 bases, leaving 6 bases not matched to a gene. In DNA, the CDR3 is TGTGCCAGCAGCACAGGGGACAGGCCCGAGCAGTACTTC. Encoded protein: CASSTGDRPEQYF.

The V gene is TRBV6-6, the J gene TRBJ2-2, with a tentative D call TRBD2 (5 bases). Germline lookup yields CDR1 MNHNY and CDR2 SVGAGI (reference sequence). Trimming shortened V by 7 bases and J by 6 bases, and 21 bases separated the two germline ends. The CDR3 runs to 16 residues. The CDR3 sequence: CASIPAGLRYPGELFF. The CDR3, as DNA: TGTGCCAGCATCCCCGCCGGACTGAGGTATCCCGGGGAGCTGTTTTTT.

Only a few counts were recorded for this clone. This sequence joins TRBV7-2 and TRBJ2-1, with D perhaps matching TRBD2 (6 bases). The length of the CDR3 is 16 residues. The ends were cut back, 5 bases at V and 4 bases at J, with 18 bases in the middle. Germline CDR1 and CDR2: SGHTA and FQGNSA. CDR3: CASSDSGTPFYNEQFF. Written as DNA, the CDR3 is TGTGCCAGCAGCGACTCCGGGACTCCTTTTTACAATGAGCAGTTCTTC.

This clone appeared a single time. The chain is built from TRBV4-1 and TRBJ2-3, with 9 bases matching TRBD1. Germline CDR1 is MGHRA and CDR2 is YSYEKL. With 3 bases clipped from V and 3 bases from J, the junction kept 7 bases outside the gene matches. This CDR3 has 16 residues. This CDR3 is CASSQGTGFDTDTQYF. The CDR3 DNA sequence: TGCGCCAGCAGCCAGGGGACAGGGTTTGATACAGATACGCAGTATTTT.

This rearrangement joins TRBV5-4 to TRBJ1-2, with D unclear. V lost 2 bases, J lost 6 bases, and 11 bases lay in between. Germline loops: CDR1 SGHNT, CDR2 YYREEE (reference sequence). The CDR3 runs 13 residues. This chain's CDR3 is CASSFFRGDGYTF. For the CDR3, the DNA is TGTGCCAGCAGCTTTTTCCGGGGAGATGGCTACACCTTC.

The chain combines TRBV9 with TRBJ2-7, with D possibly matching TRBD2 (6 bases). This CDR3 has 14 amino acids. V lost 2 bases and J lost 3, with 12 bases in between. Germline V gives CDR1 SGDLS, CDR2 YYNGEE. The CDR3 bases are TGTGCCAGCAGCGTGAGAAGGGACTTCTACGAGCAGTACTTC. Residues: CASSVRRDFYEQYF.

A single count supports this clone. The CDR3 DNA follows: TGTGCCAGCAGTTACGCAGGGCCGTATGAAAAACTGTTTTTT. Residues: CASSYAGPYEKLFF. The V call is TRBV6-5, the J call TRBJ1-4, with D perhaps TRBD1 (5 bases). The CDR3 is 14 amino acids. Germline V CDR1 and CDR2: MNHEY, SVGAGI. Trimming shortened V by 2 bases and J by 6 bases, and 10 bases separated the two germline ends.

The rearrangement uses TRBV19 and TRBJ1-2; D is ambiguous. This CDR3 comprises 15 residues. The V gene lost 5 bases and the J gene lost 5 bases, with 18 bases spanning the gap. Germline assignment: CDR1 LNHDA and CDR2 SQIVND (reference sequence). CDR3 coding DNA: TGTGCCAGTAGTGAAGCACCGGGAGTGCAGTATGGCTACACCTTC. Translation gives CASSEAPGVQYGYTF.

This clone was observed once. The junction and the germline gene differ at one end; a read error may be behind it. V and J are TRBV30 and TRBJ1-1; TRBD1 matches at 7 bases. CDR3 length: 14 residues. Germline CDR1 and CDR2: GTSNPN and SVGIG (reference sequence). The CDR3 is CTWSSRGSNTEAFF. The DNA for the CDR3 is TGTACCTGGAGTTCCAGGGGGTCGAACACTGAAGCTTTCTTT.